Each of the 15 T cell receptor beta chains below was sequenced from the same sample in a study of neurological immune-mediated disorders. TCRdb re-analysed the 5' RACE reads in MiXCR, keeping a single row per CDR3 protein. The profile shows tens of thousands of distinct CDR3 sequences, 3% to 4.5% of them singletons. Sample: CD4+ T cells from blood. The receptor source for this set is a middle-aged woman with multiple sclerosis.

This clonotype appeared many times. The gene calls are TRBV5-8 and TRBJ2-3; maybe TRBD2 (6 bases). This CDR3 spans 17 amino acids. V shed 7 bases and J shed 3 bases, with 24 bases lying between them. Germline V lookup: CDR1 SGHTS, CDR2 YDEGEE. The CDR3 spells CASGGSGKPYGTDTQYF. DNA for the CDR3: TGTGCCAGCGGGGGGAGCGGAAAGCCATATGGAACAGATACGCAGTATTTT.

This clonotype was counted at least ten times. The rearrangement links TRBV4-2 to TRBJ2-3, with TRBD2 identical over 11 bases. V trimming: 0 bases; J trimming: 0 bases; junction bases outside the gene matches: 2. The germline gives CDR1 LGHNA, CDR2 YNFKEQ. The CDR3 is made up of 17 amino acids. The CDR3 spells CASSQELAGASTDTQYF. The CDR3 nucleotides read TGTGCCAGCAGCCAAGAACTAGCGGGGGCCAGCACAGATACGCAGTATTTT.

At least ten counts were recorded for this clonotype. The chain uses TRBV7-6 and TRBJ1-6; no clear D. The germline V and J ends were trimmed by 1 base and 9 bases, with 10 bases remaining between them. This CDR3 comprises 14 residues. Germline CDR1 and CDR2: SGHVS and FNYEAQ. CDR3 amino acids: CASSLVASSSPLHF. CDR3 DNA sequence: TGTGCCAGCAGCTTAGTGGCTTCAAGTTCACCCCTCCACTTT.

This clonotype was picked up many times. V usage is TRBV15 and J usage is TRBJ1-2; maybe TRBD1 (5 bases). The CDR3 is made up of 15 amino acids. Germline V CDR1 and CDR2: LNHNV, YYDKDF (reference sequence). V was clipped by 5 bases and J by 7 bases, with 20 bases between them. The CDR3 reads CATSPGRGPFGGYTF. In DNA, the CDR3 is TGTGCCACCAGCCCGGGGAGGGGACCTTTTGGTGGCTACACCTTC.

This clonotype came up many times. The chain is built from TRBV6-1 and TRBJ1-5; 9 nucleotides match TRBD1. Germline trimming cut 6 bases from V and 8 bases from J; bases unmatched to any gene: 11. Germline V lookup: CDR1 MNHNS, CDR2 SASEGT. The CDR3 runs to 15 residues. The CDR3 reads CASRIEGTGLEPQHF. CDR3 in DNA: TGTGCCAGCAGAATCGAGGGGACAGGGTTGGAGCCCCAGCATTTT.

This clonotype appeared many times. V usage is TRBV5-1 and J usage is TRBJ1-1, with D possibly matching TRBD1 (6 bases). Between the trimmed V and J ends, which lost 7 bases and 3 bases, there was a span of 13 bases. The CDR3 totals 13 residues. Germline loops: CDR1 SGHRS, CDR2 YFSETQ. CDR3 DNA sequence: TGCGCCAGCGTCTCAGGGGATCACACTGAAGCTTTCTTT. Translation: CASVSGDHTEAFF.

This clonotype occurred many times. This chain connects TRBV29-1 to TRBJ1-1; D is uncertain. The CDR3 length is 10 residues. The V end lost 6 bases, the J end lost 3 bases, and 5 bases lay between the germline ends. Germline V gives CDR1 SQVTM, CDR2 ANQGSEA. CDR3 sequence: CSVGDTEAFF. The CDR3, as DNA: TGCAGCGTCGGTGACACTGAAGCTTTCTTT.

This clonotype has at least ten counts. The V call is TRBV6-6, the J call TRBJ2-1, with D perhaps TRBD1 (5 bases). Looked up from germline, CDR1 is MNHNY and CDR2 is SVGAGI (reference sequence). Trimming pared 3 bases from V and 9 bases from J, leaving 15 bases between. There are 14 residues in the CDR3. The CDR3 spells CASSYVRAELEQFF. In DNA form, the CDR3 reads TGTGCCAGCAGTTATGTCAGGGCGGAACTTGAGCAGTTCTTC.

This clonotype has at least ten counts. The rearrangement links TRBV5-1 to TRBJ2-3; TRBD2 agrees at 8 bases. Germline-derived CDR1 and CDR2 are SGHRS and YFSETQ. The CDR3 covers 14 residues. Trimming cost V 7 bases and J 2 bases; bases outside gene matches: 6. This CDR3 reads CASLRGGSTDTQYF. The CDR3 DNA reads TGCGCCAGCCTACGCGGGGGGTCCACAGATACGCAGTATTTT.

The table lists this clonotype with many counts. This chain uses TRBV2 with TRBJ1-2; 7 bases align to TRBD1. Germline-derived CDR1 and CDR2 are SNHLY and FYNNEI. V trimming: 7 bases; J trimming: 8 bases; junction bases outside the gene matches: 13. The CDR3 loop spans 14 amino acids. CDR3 residues: CASTQERTGGGYTF. Written as DNA, the CDR3 is TGTGCCAGCACCCAGGAAAGGACAGGAGGAGGCTACACCTTC.

This clonotype was counted ten times or more. V usage is TRBV5-5 and J usage is TRBJ1-1; the D is unclear. Germline V gene data show CDR1 as SGHKS and CDR2 as YYEKEE (reference sequence). The length of the CDR3 is 11 residues. V lost 6 bases and J lost 1, with 4 bases in between. CDR3 coding DNA: TGTGCCAGCACCAAGAACACTGAAGCTTTCTTT. It translates to CASTKNTEAFF.

This clonotype was observed at least ten times. The chain has TRBV5-1 and TRBJ2-5, with TRBD1 matching over 9 bases. J was trimmed by 4 bases and V by 2 bases; bases with no gene match: 9. Germline V gene sequence: CDR1 SGHRS, CDR2 YFSETQ. This CDR3 is built from 16 residues. DNA for the CDR3: TGCGCCAGCAGCTTAGTATCGGGACAGGGCCTAGAGACCCAGTACTTC. This encodes CASSLVSGQGLETQYF.

This clonotype was seen at least ten times. The rearrangement links TRBV9 to TRBJ1-1, with D maybe TRBD1 (6 bases). Looked up from germline, CDR1 is SGDLS and CDR2 is YYNGEE. Trimming took off 0 bases at V and 5 bases at J, with 14 bases between the two ends. The CDR3 is 15 amino acids. CDR3 in DNA: TGTGCCAGCAGCGTAGAGCCCCAAGGGGGAACTGAAGCTTTCTTT. It codes for CASSVEPQGGTEAFF.

This clonotype was recorded at least ten times. The chain uses TRBV5-6 and TRBJ2-7; TRBD1 or TRBD2 may be the D gene (5 bases each). The CDR3 runs to 15 residues. Germline V CDR1 and CDR2: SGHDT, YYEEEE. Trimming took off 5 bases at V and 2 bases at J, with 17 bases between the two ends. The CDR3 region has the DNA TGTGCCAGCAGGGTGCGACGGGACGGAGCCTACGAGCAGTACTTC. Translation gives CASRVRRDGAYEQYF. The variable domain in full, completed from reference TRBV5-6 and TRBJ2-7, reads DAGVTQSPTHLIKTRGQQVTLRCSPKSGHDTVSWYQQALGQGPQFIFQYYEEEERQRGNFPDRFSGHQFPNYSSELNVNALLLGDSALYLCASRVRRDGAYEQYFGPGTRLTVT.

The rearrangement uses TRBV6-1 and TRBJ1-1; D ambiguous. The germline gives CDR1 MNHNS, CDR2 SASEGT. Trimming removed 2 bases at V and 1 base at J, with 8 bases between. This CDR3 comprises 14 residues. CDR3 bases: TGTGCCAGCAGTGAAAGGACGGGGAACACTGAAGCTTTCTTT. It is translated as CASSERTGNTEAFF.